The subject of this entry is one TCR beta chain. V shed 3 bases and J 6 bases; nucleotides not matched to a gene: 6. Germline V gene lookup returns CDR1 KGHSH and CDR2 LQKENI. CDR3 length: 14 amino acids. Each individual provided 1 to 8 samples (taken pretreatment and on-treatment). This sample was included in a study of PD-L1 blockade in urothelial cancer. For the study at large: In about 2014 therapy began: atezolizumab 1,200 mg intravenously every 3 weeks. About nine tenths of the roughly 30 patients comprised males who had bladder-origin urothelial cancer.

TCR analog templates of synthetic origin were spiked into each PCR. Produced via immunoSEQ multiplex PCR; TCRdb's table is partial and in-frame only. Found here are about 82,000 clones, approximately 90% of them singletons; the top ten hold over 9%. This clonotype was obtained from a man aged 60 to 75 with urothelial cancer. J is TRBJ2-7 and V is TRBV18; TRBD2 matches at 9 bases. Sequencing was performed on PBMCs, taken around atezolizumab (anti-PD-L1) treatment. The CDR3 is CASSPSGGIGEQYF. The CDR3 DNA sequence: TGTGCCAGCTCACCGAGCGGGGGGATCGGCGAGCAGTACTTC.